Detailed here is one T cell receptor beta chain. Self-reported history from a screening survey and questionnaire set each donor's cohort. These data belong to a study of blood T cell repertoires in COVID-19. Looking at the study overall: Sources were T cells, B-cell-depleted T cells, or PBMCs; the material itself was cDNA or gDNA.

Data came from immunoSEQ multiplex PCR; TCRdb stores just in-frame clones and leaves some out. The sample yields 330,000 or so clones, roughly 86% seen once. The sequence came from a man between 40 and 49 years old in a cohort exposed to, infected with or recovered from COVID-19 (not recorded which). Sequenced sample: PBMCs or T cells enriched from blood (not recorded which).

The CDR3: CASGYQGGTEAFF. CDR3 DNA: TGTGCCAGCGGATATCAGGGGGGCACTGAAGCTTTCTTT. The chain is built from TRBV3-1 (or the pseudogene TRBV3-2) and TRBJ1-1, with 7 bases matching TRBD1. V was pared by 8 bases and J by 4 bases, with 7 bases of the junction left unmatched. The CDR3 length is 13 residues. Per the germline V gene, CDR1 is LGHDT and CDR2 is YNNKEL (reference sequence).